The 13 T cell receptor beta chains presented below share a single source sample, sequenced in a study of memory CD4+ T cells and cytomegalovirus serostatus. Assay used: immunoSEQ multiplex PCR; TCRdb lists only in-frame clones, some missing. The sample has about 92,000 clones, about 80% seen once; the top ten hold about 3.5%. The sort gate was single viable CD3+CD4+CD8-CD45RO+ cells for memory CD4+ T cells. The material sequenced was memory CD4+ T cells from blood. Receptors originate from an adult in good health and CMV-seropositive.

In its sample, this clone was seen a few times. The chain couples TRBV28 to TRBJ2-7, with unresolved D. The V gene lost 3 bases and the J gene lost 2 bases, with 5 bases spanning the gap. The CDR3 consists of 12 residues. Germline V lookup: CDR1 MDHEN, CDR2 SYDVKM. The CDR3 DNA reads as TGTGCCAGCAGTTTCCAAGCCTACGAGCAGTACTTC. It encodes CASSFQAYEQYF.

This clone showed up just a few times. The chain employs TRBV2 and TRBJ2-1, with D possibly being TRBD1 (6 bases). CDR3 length: 13 residues. CDR1 is SNHLY and CDR2 is FYNNEI in the germline V gene. Between the trimmed V and J ends, which lost 2 bases and 10 bases, there was a span of 12 bases. The CDR3 nucleotides are TGTGCCAGCAGTGAAAGGGAACAGGGAGAGCAGTTCTTC. It is translated as CASSEREQGEQFF.

The V and J genes are TRBV19 and TRBJ2-2; 8 bases agree with TRBD2. The CDR3 runs 14 residues. CDR1 and CDR2 (germline): LNHDA, SQIVND (reference sequence). The trim removed 10 bases at V and 3 bases at J, leaving 7 bases unmatched. The CDR3 DNA sequence: TGTGCCACCCAACCGGGACTAGACACCGGGGAGCTGTTTTTT. Translating it yields CATQPGLDTGELFF.

The chain carries TRBV10-1 and TRBJ2-7; TRBD1 is a possible D gene (6 bases). The CDR3 totals 14 residues. Per germline, CDR1 WNHNN and CDR2 SYGVQD (reference sequence). V was pared by 2 bases and J by 1 base, with 9 bases between. DNA of the CDR3: TGCGCCAGCAGTGAGCACAGGGCTTCCTACGAGCAGTACTTC. Amino acid sequence: CASSEHRASYEQYF.

The V and J genes are TRBV5-1 and TRBJ2-3, with D possibly TRBD1 on 5 matching bases. V gave up 5 bases and J gave up 2 bases, with 12 bases separating them. CDR3 size: 14 residues. Germline V CDR1 and CDR2: SGHRS, YFSETQ. CDR3 DNA sequence: TGCGCCAGCAGGTACCAGGGCAACACAGATACGCAGTATTTT. As protein: CASRYQGNTDTQYF.

CDR3 residues: CASSVGGGGTYEQYF. The CDR3 DNA is TGTGCCAGCAGCGTAGGGGGGGGAGGTACCTACGAGCAGTACTTC. The chain couples TRBV9 to TRBJ2-7, with 7 bases matching TRBD2. The V and J ends lost 0 bases and 2 bases, in that order; junction bases with no gene match: 5. The CDR3 extends over 15 amino acids. Germline CDR1 is SGDLS and CDR2 is YYNGEE.

J is TRBJ2-1 and V is TRBV5-1; D possibly uses TRBD1 or TRBD2 (5 bases each). Germline V gene sequence: CDR1 SGHRS, CDR2 YFSETQ. Trimming removed 4 bases at V and 10 bases at J, with 12 bases between. The CDR3 runs 12 residues. The CDR3 nucleotides are TGCGCCAGCAGCCAAACGGGACGGGAGCAGTTCTTC. It translates to CASSQTGREQFF.

The chain couples TRBV5-5 to TRBJ1-5; D remains unclear. The CDR3 length is 16 residues. Trimming took 3 bases from V and 2 from J, leaving 15 bases between them. From germline, CDR1 is SGHKS and CDR2 YYEKEE (reference sequence). The CDR3 is CASSSGLNRGNQPQHF. CDR3 DNA: TGTGCCAGCAGCTCAGGACTCAATCGGGGCAATCAGCCCCAGCATTTT.

This chain links TRBV29-1 with TRBJ2-5; the match to TRBD1 covers 9 bases. TRBJ2-7 matches the DNA end more closely, so the J call is doubtful. The CDR3 runs 14 residues. The germline V gene has CDR1 SQVTM and CDR2 ANQGSEA. This chain's CDR3 is CSVALRTGAYEQYF. Here the CDR3 DNA reads TGCAGCGTTGCCCTACGGACAGGGGCCTACGAGCAGTACTTC.

This chain uses TRBV28 with TRBJ1-5, with unresolved D. CDR3 length: 15 residues. CDR1 and CDR2 from the germline V gene are MDHEN and SYDVKM. V was trimmed by 1 base and J by 10 bases, leaving 17 bases between them. CDR3 in amino acids: CASSLSAGLLRPQHF. The CDR3 bases are TGTGCCAGCAGTTTATCTGCCGGCTTGCTGCGCCCCCAGCATTTT.

The chain carries TRBV7-9 and TRBJ2-7; TRBD2 matches 10 bases. The V segment lost 5 bases and the J segment 4 bases; nucleotides outside the gene matches: 8. CDR3 length equals 15 residues. CDR1 is SEHNR and CDR2 is FQNEAQ in the germline V gene (reference sequence). CDR3 protein: CASSARAGGEYEQYF. As DNA, the CDR3 is TGTGCCAGCAGCGCACGAGCGGGAGGGGAGTACGAGCAGTACTTC.

This clone was detected many times. This chain uses TRBV2 with TRBJ1-5; D is uncertain. The V end lost 6 bases, the J end lost 0 bases, and 6 bases lay between the germline ends. Germline-derived CDR1 and CDR2 are SNHLY and FYNNEI. The CDR3 consists of 13 residues. The CDR3 here is CASRRDSNQPQHF. The CDR3 DNA sequence: TGTGCCAGCAGGAGGGATAGCAATCAGCCCCAGCATTTT.

This rearrangement joins TRBV5-6 to TRBJ2-7; 9 bases match TRBD1. The V segment lost 3 bases and the J segment 8 bases; nucleotides outside the gene matches: 12. This CDR3 comprises 15 residues. Germline lookup yields CDR1 SGHDT and CDR2 YYEEEE. The CDR3 sequence is CASSWGGQGKTKQYF. DNA of the CDR3: TGTGCCAGCAGCTGGGGGGGACAGGGAAAGACGAAGCAGTACTTC. Variable domain in full (rest from reference TRBV5-6 and TRBJ2-7): DAGVTQSPTHLIKTRGQQVTLRCSPKSGHDTVSWYQQALGQGPQFIFQYYEEEERQRGNFPDRFSGHQFPNYSSELNVNALLLGDSALYLCASSWGGQGKTKQYFGPGTRLTVT.